This TCR beta chain was identified in a study of blood T cells in healthy people across ages (dated by TCRdb to the mid-2010s). With regard to the full study: In model experiments, roughly one uniquely barcoded TCR beta cDNA molecule per two T cells was captured by template switching. Two additional independent replicas of 1 million unique cDNA reads from the same blood draw were analyzed for two donors (one aged 18 to 29 and one aged 80 or older). To avoid experimental bias, donors of different ages were distributed randomly across sequencing lanes. Age-related changes in TCR beta repertoire diversity were measured in the study by deep sequencing normalized with unique cDNA molecular identifiers. The donors were split into four age groups: young (average 16 years), middle-aged (roughly 39), aged (around 67) and long-lived (about 74). What the authors observed across the whole study: Total diversity estimates from one million sequenced T cells were considered lower bounds and underestimates. Because the CMV infection status of the donors was unknown, age-related changes in expanded clonotypes may potentially have been confounded. Observed TCR beta diversity correlated strongly with the percentage of naive T cells measured by flow cytometry. Bulk unsorted PBMC profiling prevented conclusive comparison of naive and antigen-experienced compartments. Observed TCR beta diversity per million T cells fell roughly linearly with age, and a significant reduction was already apparent by age around 40. Compared with the aged group, the long-lived group had more naive CD4+ T cells, fewer expanded clones and increased TCR diversity, a pattern suggesting age selection.

Donors were under 40 systemically healthy Caucasian individuals from Russia aged roughly 6 to 95 years. Around 9.9 milliliters of peripheral blood were collected from each donor into EDTA-treated Vacutainer tubes. Ficoll-Paque density-gradient centrifugation was used to isolate PBMCs, with at least 6 million obtained per sample. Total RNA, at least 6 micrograms per sample, was extracted from PBMCs with Trizol reagent. Naive CD45RAhigh/CD27high T cell percentages were measured by flow cytometry on a PBMC aliquot from every donor. According to the germline V gene (reference sequence), CDR1 reads DFQATT and CDR2 reads SNEGSKA. Measured from the cysteine to the phenylalanine, the CDR3 is 16 residues long. Left in the record is the CDR3 DNA by itself, 48 bases read in frame from the first base. Ends trimmed: V by 1 base, J by 4 bases; bases unmatched to a gene: 4. Libraries came from 5' RACE. Sequencing was carried out with an Illumina HiSeq 2500. The second PCR ran for about 7 to 11 cycles and used a J-beta primer mix along with a sample-barcoded 5' primer. Each TCR beta cDNA molecule received a unique molecular identifier from a template-switch 5' adaptor carrying 12 random nucleotides. Each sample yielded at least 2.5 million CDR3-containing paired-end reads. First-strand cDNA synthesis was performed from all RNA using the Mint cDNA synthesis kit, with priming by a TRBC-specific oligonucleotide. All cDNA was treated with uracil-DNA glycosylase and then went through a first 18-cycle PCR with the universal primers M1SS and BC2_uni_R. As for the original processing: Each sample was normalized by randomly selecting 1 million high-quality reads, each carrying a distinct molecular identifier. Reads with shared molecular identifiers were discarded instead of being binned into consensus sequences. CDR3 identification, clonotype clustering and error correction used MiTCR with a Q25 quality threshold and the strictest error-elimination algorithm. Lower-bound total TCR beta diversity was estimated with a nonparametric unseen species model using Euler transformation. The public reads were reanalyzed by TCRdb: fastp trimming at Q25, MiXCR alignment, in-frame beta chains only. Entries are consolidated by CDR3 protein sequence, retaining the most common genes and DNA. TCRdb, not the authors, supplied the V and J calls. For this sample there are around 870,000 distinct CDR3 sequences; under 35% appear just once. Roughly 17% of the sample is held by the ten biggest clonotypes.

This clonotype was detected ten times or more. Its antigen has not been determined. Base qualities are not provided; no much larger clone lies one nucleotide away. The sample taken for sequencing was blood. The sequence was collected from a woman aged 80 or over in good health. The sequence joins TRBV20-1 to TRBJ2-1; 13 middle bases align to TRBD2. The CDR3 corresponds to CSARATSGGNYNEQFF. The DNA sequence is given as TGCAGTGCTAGAGCGACTAGCGGGGGGAATTACAATGAGCAGTTCTTC.